Listed here are 7 T cell receptor beta chains from one sample, sequenced in a study of beta chain features in type 1 diabetes. General observations from the study: Across all four CD4+ subsets, people with type 1 diabetes showed modestly shorter TCRB CDR3s.

No cognate antigen is known for these TCRs. cDNA synthesis used the whole RNA isolate, giving expressed TCRB sequences. This table comes from immunoSEQ multiplex PCR, and its TCRdb copy is limited to in-frame clones, with some not included. The data show some 240,000 clones, with around 15% seen just once and 0.065% to 0.095% held by the top ten. Sequenced: naive CD4+ T cells from blood. These receptors originate from a man in his thirties or forties with type 1 diabetes.

This chain connects TRBV5-4 to TRBJ2-3; maybe TRBD2 (5 bases). V lost 4 bases and J 6 bases, leaving 9 bases between the germline ends. From germline, CDR1 is SGHNT and CDR2 YYREEE (reference sequence). CDR3 size: 12 residues. CDR3 nucleotide sequence: TGTGCCAGCAGCACTAGAGCTGATACGCAGTATTTT. Amino acid sequence: CASSTRADTQYF.

In this sample, this clone turned up a few times. The J gene is TRBJ2-1, the V gene TRBV14; D is unclear. Germline V gene data show CDR1 as SGHDN and CDR2 as FVKESK. This CDR3 region has 15 residues. V was pared by 4 bases and J by 10 bases, with 20 bases between. The CDR3 loop is CASSRLTSGVREQFF. The CDR3 coding sequence is TGTGCCAGCAGCCGCCTCACGAGTGGGGTTCGGGAGCAGTTCTTC.

In this sample, this clone turned up a few times. The rearrangement joins TRBV10-3 to TRBJ2-1; D gene unclear. Germline lookup yields CDR1 ENHRY and CDR2 SYGVKD. The CDR3 sequence is 13 residues long. V shed 3 bases and J shed 5 bases, with 8 bases lying between them. This CDR3 reads CAISDRADNEQFF. Here the CDR3 DNA reads TGTGCCATCAGTGACAGAGCCGACAATGAGCAGTTCTTC.

This clone was seen a handful of times. The chain combines TRBV4-3 with TRBJ2-3; no firm D call. The CDR3 totals 15 residues. Per the germline V gene, CDR1 is LGHNA and CDR2 is YSLEER. Deletions cut 4 bases from V and 0 bases from J, with 11 bases between. The CDR3 nucleotides are TGCGCCAGCAGCCCCGGCACCCATAGCACAGATACGCAGTATTTT. This sequence encodes CASSPGTHSTDTQYF.

The table lists this clone with a few counts. This chain joins TRBV29-1 and TRBJ1-2; a possible D gene is TRBD1 (6 bases). V was trimmed by 4 bases and J by 7 bases, leaving 13 bases between them. CDR1 and CDR2 (germline): SQVTM, ANQGSEA. The CDR3 covers 12 residues. CDR3 in amino acids: CSVGGRGSGYTF. Here the CDR3 DNA reads TGCAGCGTTGGGGGCAGGGGCTCTGGCTACACCTTC. Full variable domain (outside the CDR3, taken from reference TRBV29-1 and TRBJ1-2): SAVISQKPSRDICQRGTSLTIQCQVDSQVTMMFWYRQQPGQSLTLIATANQGSEATYESGFVIDKFPISRPNLTFSTLTVSNMSPEDSSIYLCSVGGRGSGYTFGSGTRLTVV.

The rearrangement joins TRBV15 to TRBJ2-1, with TRBD2 identical over 11 bases. CDR1 is LNHNV and CDR2 is YYDKDF in the germline V gene (reference sequence). Trimming cost V 2 bases and J 4 bases; bases outside gene matches: 7. The CDR3 contains 17 residues. Here the CDR3 DNA reads TGTGCCACCAGCAGACACATACTAGCGGGAGCTTACAATGAGCAGTTCTTC. It codes for CATSRHILAGAYNEQFF.

This clone was picked up a small number of times. CDR3 residues: CASRWGLAGDTGELFF. DNA for the CDR3: TGTGCCAGCAGGTGGGGACTAGCGGGAGACACCGGGGAGCTGTTTTTT. V gene TRBV2 combines with J gene TRBJ2-2, with 14 nucleotides matching TRBD2. Germline CDR1 is SNHLY and CDR2 is FYNNEI. The V and J ends lost 6 bases and 3 bases, in that order; junction bases with no gene match: 3. This CDR3 spans 16 amino acids. Supplemented by reference TRBV2 and TRBJ2-2, the full variable domain reads EPEVTQTPSHQVTQMGQEVILRCVPISNHLYFYWYRQILGQKVEFLVSFYNNEISEKSEIFDDQFSVERPDGSNFTLKIRSTKLEDSAMYFCASRWGLAGDTGELFFGEGSRLTVL.